What follows are 11 T cell receptor beta chains derived from one specimen sequenced in a study of T cell clones after liver transplantation. Libraries were prepared by immunoSEQ multiplex PCR; TCRdb keeps only in-frame clonotypes and omits some of them. The sample holds some 60,000 clones; 71% are singletons and the top ten take about 15%. Sequenced here: CD4+ T cells from blood, sampled before liver transplant. The receptors originated from a human donor who received a liver transplant.

The chain has TRBV28 and TRBJ1-3; D possibly corresponds to TRBD1 (6 bases). Per the germline V gene, CDR1 is MDHEN and CDR2 is SYDVKM. Trimming removed 2 bases from V and 2 bases from J, with 10 bases in between. The CDR3 contains 15 residues. This CDR3 is CASSLPQGTGNTIYF. CDR3 nucleotide sequence: TGTGCCAGCAGTTTACCTCAGGGGACTGGAAACACCATATATTTT.

Regarding this clone: Other DNA sequences in the sample encode the same CDR3. The chain joins TRBV28 to TRBJ1-1; perhaps TRBD1 as D (5 bases). Germline loops: CDR1 MDHEN, CDR2 SYDVKM. V was pared by 5 bases and J by 1 base, with 14 bases between. This CDR3 region has 15 residues. As DNA, the CDR3 is TGTGCCAGCAGTCTCTCGGGAGGGACGAACACTGAAGCTTTCTTT. Encoded protein: CASSLSGGTNTEAFF.

As for this clone: A far larger clone is off by one base, so a read error is likely. V is TRBV7-2 and J is TRBJ1-6, with D unresolved. Germline loops: CDR1 SGHTA, CDR2 FQGNSA. Trimming removed 0 bases from V and 7 bases from J, with 10 bases in between. CDR3 length: 15 amino acids. The CDR3, as DNA: TGTGCCAGCAGCTTAGCTGGGCCATCCAATTCACCCCTCCACTTT. Residues: CASSLAGPSNSPLHF.

The chain is built from TRBV11-2 and TRBJ2-2, with D possibly matching TRBD1 (6 bases). This CDR3 contains 15 residues. V was clipped by 5 bases and J by 0 bases, with 10 bases between them. Germline lookup yields CDR1 SGHAT and CDR2 FQNNGV. The CDR3 DNA reads as TGTGCCAGCAGCGCCTGGACAGCGAACACCGGGGAGCTGTTTTTT. Translating it yields CASSAWTANTGELFF.

The genes are TRBV19 and TRBJ1-1; perhaps TRBD1 as D (5 bases). This CDR3 has 14 residues. With 7 bases removed from V and 0 bases from J, the gap between germline ends came to 12 bases. Germline values: CDR1 LNHDA, CDR2 SQIVND (reference sequence). The CDR3 bases are TGTGCCAGTACCCACAGGTACATGAACACTGAAGCTTTCTTT. This codes for CASTHRYMNTEAFF.

This clone turned up a few times. The genes are TRBV6-1 and TRBJ1-6; 7 bases line up with TRBD1. V was clipped by 8 bases and J by 12 bases; unmatched bases: 16. The CDR3 has 15 residues. Per germline, CDR1 MNHNS and CDR2 SASEGT. CDR3 nucleotides: TGTGCCAGCGTGATTGGTGACAGGGACGATAAACCCCTCCACTTT. Protein product: CASVIGDRDDKPLHF.

The V and J genes are TRBV7-3 and TRBJ1-4; D call uncertain. Germline CDR1 is SGHTA and CDR2 is FQGTGA. Deletions cut 1 base from V and 7 bases from J, with 7 bases between. The CDR3 runs to 13 residues. The CDR3 nucleotides read TGTGCCAGCAGCTTAAACCCAGGTGAAAAACTGTTTTTT. It is translated as CASSLNPGEKLFF.

This sequence joins TRBV27 and TRBJ1-3; D remains ambiguous. V was cut by 4 bases and J by 0 bases, with 7 bases left in between. Germline CDR1 reads MNHEY; CDR2 reads SMNVEV (reference sequence). This CDR3 has 14 amino acids. CDR3 in DNA: TGTGCCAGCAGTTCCCGAGACTCTGGAAACACCATATATTTT. As protein: CASSSRDSGNTIYF.

This chain uses TRBV7-2 with TRBJ1-5; D gene uncertain. Trimming removed 5 bases from V and 5 bases from J, with 10 bases in between. The CDR3 length is 13 residues. Per the germline V gene, CDR1 is SGHTA and CDR2 is FQGNSA. CDR3 region: CASSRQADQPQHF. Here the CDR3 DNA reads TGTGCCAGCAGCCGCCAAGCGGATCAGCCCCAGCATTTT.

This chain joins TRBV28 and TRBJ2-1; D remains unclear. CDR3 length: 14 amino acids. Trimming cost V 6 bases and J 0 bases, with 9 bases left between them. The V gene's germline CDR1 is MDHEN and CDR2 SYDVKM. The CDR3 region is CASSHPSSYNEQFF. As DNA, the CDR3 is TGTGCCAGCAGCCACCCGAGCTCCTACAATGAGCAGTTCTTC.

This clone was recorded once. The rearrangement links TRBV6-5 to TRBJ1-2, with no clear D. The CDR3 has 13 amino acids. CDR1 and CDR2 (germline): MNHEY, SVGAGI. With 0 bases removed from V and 4 bases from J, the gap between germline ends came to 6 bases. The CDR3 region has the DNA TGTGCCAGCAGTTACTCGGGCAGCTATGGCTACACCTTC. Residues: CASSYSGSYGYTF.